One and the same sample provided the 14 T cell receptor beta chains below, sequenced in a study of human T cells and chemical hapten exposure. Each CDR3 protein gets one entry after TCRdb re-called the RACE reads with MiXCR. The repertoire has more than 300,000 distinct CDR3 sequences, 4% to 6% of them found once; the top ten carry 2.5% to 3%. Time point given: pre-sensitization, week 0. Noted treatment: therapeutic diphenylcyclopropenone sensitization with weekly scalp DPC. Sequencing was performed on whole blood, taken in connection with sensitization to the hapten diphenylcyclopropenone (DPC). The receptors derive from a woman aged 50 to 60 with alopecia areata. Some clones in this sample may be carry-over from other donors' samples.

This clonotype was seen ten or more times. This chain uses TRBV6-1 with TRBJ2-7; weak D call: TRBD1 (6 bases). This CDR3 contains 13 residues. Deletions cut 2 bases from V and 4 bases from J, with 9 bases between. Germline-derived CDR1 and CDR2 are MNHNS and SASEGT. The DNA of the CDR3 is TGTGCCAGCAGTGAATCAGGGGATTACGAGCAGTACTTC. It codes for CASSESGDYEQYF.

This clonotype was counted ten times or more. The J gene is TRBJ1-2, the V gene TRBV5-1; 9 bases fit TRBD1. Germline V gives CDR1 SGHRS, CDR2 YFSETQ. V was pared by 0 bases and J by 2 bases, with 5 bases of the junction left unmatched. The CDR3 spans 16 residues. CDR3 nucleotide sequence: TGCGCCAGCAGCTTGGTTCCGGGACAGGGAAACTATGGCTACACCTTC. Protein product: CASSLVPGQGNYGYTF. Using reference TRBV5-1 and TRBJ1-2 for the parts outside the CDR3, the full variable domain is KAGVTQTPRYLIKTRGQQVTLSCSPISGHRSVSWYQQTPGQGLQFLFEYFSETQRNKGNFPGRFSGRQFSNSRSEMNVSTLELGDSALYLCASSLVPGQGNYGYTFGSGTRLTVV.

This chain uses TRBV12-3 or TRBV12-4 with TRBJ1-5; D is uncertain. The CDR3 is 13 residues long. V lost 4 bases and J 10 bases, leaving 14 bases between the germline ends. The CDR3 coding sequence is TGTGCCAGCAGTTCAAACCTAGTATCACCCCAGCATTTT. This encodes CASSSNLVSPQHF.

This chain links TRBV5-6 with TRBJ1-5, with a tentative D call TRBD1 (6 bases). The CDR3 is 13 amino acids. Trimming removed 5 bases at V and 6 bases at J, with 12 bases between. Germline-derived CDR1 and CDR2 are SGHDT and YYEEEE. CDR3 protein: CASSRGTTQPQHF. CDR3 nucleotides: TGTGCCAGCAGTAGAGGGACAACTCAGCCCCAGCATTTT.

The chain combines TRBV10-2 with TRBJ2-1, with D tentatively TRBD2 (6 bases). From germline, CDR1 is WSHSY and CDR2 SAAADI. V dropped 4 bases and J dropped 12 bases, with 13 bases sitting between them. This CDR3 is 12 amino acids long. The CDR3 DNA reads TGCGCCAGCAGTGGGGGAGGCTTTGGGCAGTTCTTC. It is translated as CASSGGGFGQFF.

This clonotype was counted many times. The chain links TRBV5-5 to TRBJ1-6; 11 bases align to TRBD1. This CDR3 region has 16 residues. Germline CDR1 reads SGHKS; CDR2 reads YYEKEE (reference sequence). Trimming cost V 4 bases and J 10 bases; bases outside gene matches: 10. In DNA, the CDR3 is TGTGCCAGCAGCCAATCCGGGACAGGGGGTTTATCACCCCTCCACTTT. It encodes CASSQSGTGGLSPLHF. The variable domain in full, with the rest retrieved from reference TRBV5-5 and TRBJ1-6, is DAGVTQSPTHLIKTRGQQVTLRCSPISGHKSVSWYQQVLGQGPQFIFQYYEKEERGRGNFPDRFSARQFPNYSSELNVNALLLGDSALYLCASSQSGTGGLSPLHFGNGTRLTVT.

This clonotype was observed a few times. V and J are TRBV5-1 and TRBJ2-7; D is uncertain. The V end was cut by 0 bases, the J end by 0 bases, with 7 bases between. The CDR3 spans 14 residues. Germline CDR1 and CDR2: SGHRS and YFSETQ. The CDR3, as DNA: TGCGCCAGCAGCTTGGCCCAGAGCTCCTACGAGCAGTACTTC. The encoded protein is CASSLAQSSYEQYF.

The V and J genes are TRBV2 and TRBJ1-5, with a tentative D call TRBD1 (6 bases). The CDR3 has 14 amino acids. Looked up from germline, CDR1 is SNHLY and CDR2 is FYNNEI. Trimming left V 3 bases short and J 6 bases short, with 12 bases between. This chain's CDR3 is CASSEGLQGQPQHF. As DNA, the CDR3 is TGTGCCAGCAGTGAGGGGCTACAGGGTCAGCCCCAGCATTTT. Drawing the rest from reference TRBV2 and TRBJ1-5, the complete variable domain is EPEVTQTPSHQVTQMGQEVILRCVPISNHLYFYWYRQILGQKVEFLVSFYNNEISEKSEIFDDQFSVERPDGSNFTLKIRSTKLEDSAMYFCASSEGLQGQPQHFGDGTRLSIL.

A few counts support this clonotype. The genes are TRBV7-9 and TRBJ1-5; no reliable D call. V lost 2 bases, J lost 2 bases, and 13 bases lay in between. Germline lookup yields CDR1 SEHNR and CDR2 FQNEAQ (reference sequence). This CDR3 spans 16 amino acids. The CDR3 loop is CASSLYTSGGNQPQHF. CDR3 DNA sequence: TGTGCCAGCAGCTTATATACCAGTGGGGGCAATCAGCCCCAGCATTTT.

This clonotype turned up a few times. The genes are TRBV4-2 and TRBJ1-5; D unclear. This CDR3 is built from 18 residues. Germline V gene data show CDR1 as LGHNA and CDR2 as YNFKEQ. V was cut by 0 bases and J by 3 bases, with 18 bases left in between. CDR3 sequence (DNA): TGTGCCAGCAGCCAAGATGGCACGCAGTCCCGACTCAATCAGCCCCAGCATTTT. Translation: CASSQDGTQSRLNQPQHF.

This clonotype was observed at least ten times. The genes are TRBV20-1 and TRBJ2-5, with 8 nucleotides matching TRBD1. The V segment lost 5 bases and the J segment 4 bases; nucleotides outside the gene matches: 12. This CDR3 contains 15 residues. The germline V gene encodes CDR1 DFQATT and CDR2 SNEGSKA (reference sequence). CDR3 DNA: TGCAGTGCTGAGGACGGACAGGGTGGCAGAGAGACCCAGTACTTC. Protein product: CSAEDGQGGRETQYF.

The rearrangement links TRBV5-4 to TRBJ2-7, with TRBD1 matching 10 bases. V gave up 4 bases and J gave up 6 bases; unmatched junction bases: 7. The CDR3 runs to 14 residues. From germline, CDR1 is SGHNT and CDR2 YYREEE (reference sequence). The CDR3 protein is CASSRPTGGGEQYF. CDR3 sequence (DNA): TGTGCCAGCAGCCGCCCGACAGGGGGCGGCGAGCAGTACTTC.

CDR3 protein: CASSPKTGGGEQFF. The CDR3 coding sequence is TGTGCCAGCAGCCCGAAGACAGGGGGCGGTGAGCAGTTCTTC. This chain uses TRBV11-2 with TRBJ2-1; TRBD1 matches at 10 bases. CDR3 length: 14 amino acids. The V gene's germline CDR1 is SGHAT and CDR2 FQNNGV. The V and J ends lost 5 bases and 9 bases, in that order; junction bases with no gene match: 7.

The sample holds a few counts of this clonotype. The rearrangement joins TRBV1 to TRBJ1-5; TRBD1 reflects the table's D call only, with no check against the DNA. TRBV1 is a pseudogene locus. There are 16 residues in the CDR3. CDR3 DNA: TGCACCAGCAGCCAAGATTGTAGGACCCCAGGGCAGCCCCAGCATTTT. Its translation: CTSSQDCRTPGQPQHF.